This TCR beta chain was identified during a study of T-cell memory formation after mild COVID-19. Turning to the study itself: In these data, TCR clusters were largely donor specific. The study, taken as a whole, reports: There was no confirmation that second-wave clones peaking on day 37 were SARS-CoV-2 specific. Pre-infection memory carried some responding clones, suggesting that cross-reactive memory joined. Contracting CD4+ clones lay largely in CM and EM, with CD8+ ones residing in EMRA.

TCRdb re-called the 5' RACE reads through MiXCR, storing one row per CDR3 protein. The table has 470,000 or so distinct CDR3 sequences, 20% seen once. This clonotype has only a few counts. Its matching antigen is unknown. CDR1 is LGHDT and CDR2 is YNNKEL in the germline V gene (reference sequence). The germline V and J ends were trimmed by 2 bases and 4 bases, with 18 bases remaining between them. The CDR3 loop spans 17 amino acids. The sequencing input was PBMCs or a T cell subset sorted from them (not recorded which). This chain connects TRBV3-1 to TRBJ1-3; weak D call: TRBD1 (5 bases). The sequence was collected from an adult woman who had mild COVID-19 (a few samples of this study predate the infection). Cell type and time point are not known. The CDR3 sequence: CASSQSLYRGSGNTIYF. The CDR3 DNA sequence: TGTGCCAGCAGCCAATCTCTCTATCGGGGGTCAGGAAACACCATATATTTT.